This T cell receptor beta chain was identified in a study of T cell responses to AZD1222 COVID-19 vaccine. General study results and limits: The study reported that nearly half of spike-specific TCRs target unmutated variant regions.

Generated by immunoSEQ multiplex PCR, the TCRdb table keeps only in-frame clones and is missing some. The repertoire holds more than 95,000 clones, around 86% seen once, with over 3% in the top ten. Of note for this clone: Its matching antigen is unknown.

In germline, CDR1 is SGHRS, CDR2 YFSETQ. The J segment lost 1 base and the V segment lost 3 bases, leaving 5 bases of the junction unmatched. This CDR3 has 16 amino acids. The sequencing used peripheral blood, collected 28 days after the second dose of the MenACWY control vaccine. The source is an adult who received the MenACWY meningococcal vaccine as a control. The chain has TRBV5-1 and TRBJ1-4, with TRBD1 matching 8 bases. DNA of the CDR3: TGCGCCAGCAGCTCGGGACAGGAAGGAACTAATGAAAAACTGTTTTTT. It is translated as CASSSGQEGTNEKLFF.